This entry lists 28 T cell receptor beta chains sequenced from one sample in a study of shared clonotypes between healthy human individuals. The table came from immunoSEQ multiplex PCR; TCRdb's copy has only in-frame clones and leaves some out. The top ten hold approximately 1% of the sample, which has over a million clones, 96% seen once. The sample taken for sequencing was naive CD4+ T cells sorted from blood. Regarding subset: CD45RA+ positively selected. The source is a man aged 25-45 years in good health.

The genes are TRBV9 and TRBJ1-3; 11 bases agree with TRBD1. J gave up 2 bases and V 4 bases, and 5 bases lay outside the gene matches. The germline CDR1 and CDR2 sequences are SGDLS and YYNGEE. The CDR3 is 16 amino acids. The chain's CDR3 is CASSSPGQGAGNTIYF. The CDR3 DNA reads TGTGCCAGCAGCTCACCGGGACAGGGGGCTGGAAACACCATATATTTT.

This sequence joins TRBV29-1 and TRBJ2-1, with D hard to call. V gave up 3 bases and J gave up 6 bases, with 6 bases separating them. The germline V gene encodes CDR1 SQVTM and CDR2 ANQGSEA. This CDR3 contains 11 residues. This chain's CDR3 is CSVDSRNEQFF. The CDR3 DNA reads TGCAGCGTTGATAGCCGCAATGAGCAGTTCTTC.

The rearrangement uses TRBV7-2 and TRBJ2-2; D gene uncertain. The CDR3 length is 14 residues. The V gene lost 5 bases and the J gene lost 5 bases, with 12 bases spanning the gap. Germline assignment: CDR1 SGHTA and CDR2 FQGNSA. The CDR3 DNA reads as TGTGCCAGCAGCCAAAACTGGGGTACCGGGGAGCTGTTTTTT. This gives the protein CASSQNWGTGELFF. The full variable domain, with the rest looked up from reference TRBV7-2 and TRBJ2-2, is GAGVSQSPSNKVTEKGKDVELRCDPISGHTALYWYRQSLGQGLEFLIYFQGNSAPDKSGLPSDRFSAERTGGSVSTLTIQRTQQEDSAVYLCASSQNWGTGELFFGEGSRLTVL.

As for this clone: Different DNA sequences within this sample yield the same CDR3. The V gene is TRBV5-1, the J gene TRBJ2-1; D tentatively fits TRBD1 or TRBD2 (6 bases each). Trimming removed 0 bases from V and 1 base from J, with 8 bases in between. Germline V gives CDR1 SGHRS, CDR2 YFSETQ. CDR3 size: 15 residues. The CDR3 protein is CASSLGGGSYNEQFF. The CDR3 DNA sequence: TGCGCCAGCAGCTTGGGAGGGGGGTCCTACAATGAGCAGTTCTTC.

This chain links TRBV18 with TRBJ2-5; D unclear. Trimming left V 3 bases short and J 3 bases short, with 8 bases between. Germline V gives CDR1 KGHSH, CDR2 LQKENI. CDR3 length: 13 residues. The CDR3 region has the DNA TGTGCCAGCTCACCTCCCCAGGAAGAGACCCAGTACTTC. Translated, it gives CASSPPQEETQYF.

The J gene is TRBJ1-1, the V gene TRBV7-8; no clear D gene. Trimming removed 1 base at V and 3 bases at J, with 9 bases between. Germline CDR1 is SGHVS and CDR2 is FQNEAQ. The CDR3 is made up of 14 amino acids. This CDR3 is CASSLGHQDTEAFF. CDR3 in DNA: TGTGCCAGCAGCTTAGGACACCAGGACACTGAAGCTTTCTTT.

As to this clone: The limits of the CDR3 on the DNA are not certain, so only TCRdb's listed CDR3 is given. CDR3: CASSFGNGGSGNTIYF. The chain recombines TRBV5-4 with TRBJ1-3. The CDR3 numbers 16 amino acids, ends counted. Germline V gene sequence: CDR1 SGHNT, CDR2 YYREEE (reference sequence).

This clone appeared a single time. CDR3 bases: TGTGCCAGCAGTGCCCTAGCGGGAGGGCCCTACAATGAGCAGTTCTTC. Protein: CASSALAGGPYNEQFF. This chain uses TRBV6-1 with TRBJ2-1, with TRBD2 matching 12 bases. Trimming took 4 bases from V and 2 from J; bases not matched to a gene: 3. CDR1 and CDR2 (germline): MNHNS, SASEGT. CDR3 length equals 16 residues.

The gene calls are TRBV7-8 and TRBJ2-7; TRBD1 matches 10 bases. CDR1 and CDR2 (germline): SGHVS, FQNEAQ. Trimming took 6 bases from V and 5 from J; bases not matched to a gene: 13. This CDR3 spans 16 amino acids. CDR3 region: CASRTRAGQGLHEQYF. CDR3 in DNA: TGTGCCAGCAGAACCAGGGCGGGACAGGGGTTACACGAGCAGTACTTC.

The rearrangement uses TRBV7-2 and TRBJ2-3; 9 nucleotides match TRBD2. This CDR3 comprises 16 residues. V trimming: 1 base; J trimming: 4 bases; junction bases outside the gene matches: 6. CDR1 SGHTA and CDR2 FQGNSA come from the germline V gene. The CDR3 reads CASSLGSSGISDTQYF. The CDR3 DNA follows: TGTGCCAGCAGCTTAGGTTCTAGCGGGATCTCAGATACGCAGTATTTT.

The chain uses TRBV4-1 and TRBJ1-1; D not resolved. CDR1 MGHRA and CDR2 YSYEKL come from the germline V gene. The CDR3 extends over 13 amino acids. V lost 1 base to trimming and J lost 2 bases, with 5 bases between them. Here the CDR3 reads CASSQGGNTEAFF. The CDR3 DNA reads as TGCGCCAGCAGCCAAGGGGGTAACACTGAAGCTTTCTTT.

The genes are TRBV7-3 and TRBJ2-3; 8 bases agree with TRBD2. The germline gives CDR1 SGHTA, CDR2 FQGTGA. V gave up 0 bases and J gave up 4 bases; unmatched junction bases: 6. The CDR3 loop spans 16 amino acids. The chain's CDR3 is CASSLTAGVGADTQYF. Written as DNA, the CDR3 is TGTGCCAGCAGCTTAACAGCGGGAGTAGGAGCAGATACGCAGTATTTT. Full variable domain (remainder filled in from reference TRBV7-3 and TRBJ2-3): GAGVSQTPSNKVTEKGKYVELRCDPISGHTALYWYRQSLGQGPEFLIYFQGTGAADDSGLPNDRFFAVRPEGSVSTLKIQRTERGDSAVYLCASSLTAGVGADTQYFGPGTRLTVL.

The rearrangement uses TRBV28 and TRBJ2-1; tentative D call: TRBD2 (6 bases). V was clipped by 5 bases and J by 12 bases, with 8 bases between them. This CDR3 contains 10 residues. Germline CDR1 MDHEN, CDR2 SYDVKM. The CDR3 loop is CASSERVQFF. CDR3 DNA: TGTGCCAGCAGTGAGCGGGTGCAGTTCTTC. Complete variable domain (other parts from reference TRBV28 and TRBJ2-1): DVKVTQSSRYLVKRTGEKVFLECVQDMDHENMFWYRQDPGLGLRLIYFSYDVKMKEKGDIPEGYSVSREKKERFSLILESASTNQTSMYLCASSERVQFFGPGTRLTVL.

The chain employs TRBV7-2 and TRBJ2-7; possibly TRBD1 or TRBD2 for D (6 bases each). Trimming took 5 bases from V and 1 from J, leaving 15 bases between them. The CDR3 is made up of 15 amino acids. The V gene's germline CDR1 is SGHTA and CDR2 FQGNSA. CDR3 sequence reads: CASSQGGLSSYEQYF. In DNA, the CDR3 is TGTGCCAGCAGCCAAGGGGGACTCTCGTCCTACGAGCAGTACTTC.

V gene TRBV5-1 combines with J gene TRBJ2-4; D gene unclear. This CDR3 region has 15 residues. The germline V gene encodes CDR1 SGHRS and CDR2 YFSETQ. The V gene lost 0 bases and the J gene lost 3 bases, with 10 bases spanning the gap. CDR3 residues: CASSLVRSDKNIQYF. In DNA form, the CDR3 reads TGCGCCAGCAGCTTGGTAAGGTCCGACAAAAACATTCAGTACTTC.

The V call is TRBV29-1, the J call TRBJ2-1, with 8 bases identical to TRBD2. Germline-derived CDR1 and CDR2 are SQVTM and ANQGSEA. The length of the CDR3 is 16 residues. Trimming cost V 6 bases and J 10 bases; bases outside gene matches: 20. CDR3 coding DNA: TGCAGCGTCTGGGCGGGGGGCGCGGGAGTTTTTAGCGAGCAGTTCTTC. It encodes CSVWAGGAGVFSEQFF.

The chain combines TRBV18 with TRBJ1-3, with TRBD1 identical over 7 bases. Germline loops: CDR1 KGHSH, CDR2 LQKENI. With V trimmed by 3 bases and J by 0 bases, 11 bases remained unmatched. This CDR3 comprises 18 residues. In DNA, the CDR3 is TGTGCCAGCTCACCTCGGCCGGGACAGCCCGGCTCTGGAAACACCATATATTTT. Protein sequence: CASSPRPGQPGSGNTIYF.

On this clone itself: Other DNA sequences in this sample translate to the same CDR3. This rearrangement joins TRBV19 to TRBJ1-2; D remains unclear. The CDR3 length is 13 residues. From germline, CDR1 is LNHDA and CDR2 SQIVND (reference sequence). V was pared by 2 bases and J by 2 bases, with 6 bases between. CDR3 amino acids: CASSISPNYGYTF. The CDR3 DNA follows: TGTGCCAGTAGTATAAGTCCGAACTATGGCTACACCTTC.

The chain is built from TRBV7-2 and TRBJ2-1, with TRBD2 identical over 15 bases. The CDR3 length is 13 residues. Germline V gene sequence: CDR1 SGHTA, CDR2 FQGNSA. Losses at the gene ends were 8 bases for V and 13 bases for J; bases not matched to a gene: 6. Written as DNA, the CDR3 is TGTGCCAGCGGACTAGCGGGAGGGCCGTTACAGTTCTTC. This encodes CASGLAGGPLQFF.

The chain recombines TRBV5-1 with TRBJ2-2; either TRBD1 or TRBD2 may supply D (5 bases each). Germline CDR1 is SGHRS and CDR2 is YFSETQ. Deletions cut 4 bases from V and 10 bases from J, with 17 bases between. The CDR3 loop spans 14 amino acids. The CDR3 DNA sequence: TGCGCCAGCAGCCCCTCATTCGGGGCCCCGGAGCTGTTTTTT. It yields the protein CASSPSFGAPELFF.

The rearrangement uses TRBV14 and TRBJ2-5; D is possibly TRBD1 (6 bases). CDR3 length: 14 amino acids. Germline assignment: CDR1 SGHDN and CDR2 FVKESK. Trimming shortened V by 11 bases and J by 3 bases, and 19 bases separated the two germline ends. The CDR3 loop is CAPRAGDWEETQYF. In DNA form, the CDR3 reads TGTGCCCCGAGGGCAGGGGATTGGGAAGAGACCCAGTACTTC.

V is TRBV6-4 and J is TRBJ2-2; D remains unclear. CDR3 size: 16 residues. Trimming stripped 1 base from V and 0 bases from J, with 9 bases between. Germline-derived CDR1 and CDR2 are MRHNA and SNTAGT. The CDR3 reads CASSDYGFPNTGELFF. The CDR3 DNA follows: TGTGCCAGCAGTGACTATGGGTTCCCGAACACCGGGGAGCTGTTTTTT.

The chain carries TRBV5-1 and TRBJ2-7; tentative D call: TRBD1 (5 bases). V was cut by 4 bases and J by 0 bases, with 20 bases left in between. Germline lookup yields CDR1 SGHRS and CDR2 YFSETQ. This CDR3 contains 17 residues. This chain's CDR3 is CASSPGTYPGFSYEQYF. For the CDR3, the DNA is TGCGCCAGCAGCCCTGGAACCTACCCAGGGTTCTCCTACGAGCAGTACTTC. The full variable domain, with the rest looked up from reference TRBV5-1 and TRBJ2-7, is KAGVTQTPRYLIKTRGQQVTLSCSPISGHRSVSWYQQTPGQGLQFLFEYFSETQRNKGNFPGRFSGRQFSNSRSEMNVSTLELGDSALYLCASSPGTYPGFSYEQYFGPGTRLTVT.

The CDR3 DNA reads as TGTGCCAGCAGCATCAGGACTAGCGGGATTAATGAGCAGTTCTTC. Translating gives CASSIRTSGINEQFF. The rearrangement uses TRBV7-9 and TRBJ2-1; 12 nucleotides agree with TRBD2. V lost 5 bases, J lost 7 bases, and 6 bases stayed unmatched. Per germline, CDR1 SEHNR and CDR2 FQNEAQ (reference sequence). CDR3 length: 15 amino acids.

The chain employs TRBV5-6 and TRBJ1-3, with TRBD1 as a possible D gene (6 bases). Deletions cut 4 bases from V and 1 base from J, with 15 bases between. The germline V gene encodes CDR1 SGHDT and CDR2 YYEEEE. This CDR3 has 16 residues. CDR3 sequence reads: CASSTRGGWSGNTIYF. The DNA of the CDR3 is TGTGCCAGCAGCACCAGGGGCGGTTGGTCTGGAAACACCATATATTTT.

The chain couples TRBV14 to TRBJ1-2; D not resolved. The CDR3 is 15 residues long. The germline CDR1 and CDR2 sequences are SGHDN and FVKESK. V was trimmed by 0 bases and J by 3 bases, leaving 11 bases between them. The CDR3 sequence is CASSQDLKAYYGYTF. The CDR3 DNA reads TGTGCCAGCAGCCAAGATCTCAAGGCTTACTATGGCTACACCTTC.

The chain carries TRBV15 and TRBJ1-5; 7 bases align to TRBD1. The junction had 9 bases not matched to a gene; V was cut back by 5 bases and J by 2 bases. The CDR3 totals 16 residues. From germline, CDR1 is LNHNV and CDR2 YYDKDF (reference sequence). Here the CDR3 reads CATSDPNRGRNQPQHF. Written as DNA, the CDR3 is TGTGCCACCAGCGATCCCAACAGGGGCCGCAATCAGCCCCAGCATTTT.

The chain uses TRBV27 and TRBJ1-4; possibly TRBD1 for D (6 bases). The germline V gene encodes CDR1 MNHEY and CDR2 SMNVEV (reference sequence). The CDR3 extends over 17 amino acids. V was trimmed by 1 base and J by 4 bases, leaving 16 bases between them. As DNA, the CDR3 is TGTGCCAGCAGTTTATATGGGACACGGGGGAGTAATGAAAAACTGTTTTTT. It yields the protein CASSLYGTRGSNEKLFF. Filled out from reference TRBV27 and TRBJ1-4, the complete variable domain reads EAQVTQNPRYLITVTGKKLTVTCSQNMNHEYMSWYRQDPGLGLRQIYYSMNVEVTDKGDVPEGYKVSRKEKRNFPLILESPSPNQTSLYFCASSLYGTRGSNEKLFFGSGTQLSVL.